The 31 T cell receptor beta chains presented below share a single source sample, sequenced in a study of STAT5B mutations in CD4+ large granular lymphocyte leukemia. Sequencing was performed with immunoSEQ multiplex PCR; in TCRdb, only in-frame clones are kept and a portion is missing. The table shows 30,000 to 40,000 clones, with around 89% occurring only once. The sample was CD4+ T cells from blood buffy coats. The source is a human donor in good health.

This clone was picked up one time. The genes are TRBV5-8 and TRBJ2-1, with a weak D call TRBD2 (5 bases). CDR1 SGHTS and CDR2 YDEGEE come from the germline V gene. The CDR3 loop spans 20 amino acids. Trimming pared 2 bases from V and 0 bases from J, leaving 24 bases between. The CDR3 bases are TGTGCCAGCAGCTTATCGCCCTTTTTTGAAGCGGAGAGCTCCTACAATGAGCAGTTCTTC. Amino acids: CASSLSPFFEAESSYNEQFF.

V is TRBV2 and J is TRBJ2-5; TRBD1 agrees at 12 bases. Germline V lookup: CDR1 SNHLY, CDR2 FYNNEI. The trim removed 4 bases at V and 11 bases at J, leaving 8 bases unmatched. The CDR3 loop spans 14 amino acids. The CDR3 loop is CASSGGQGASEQYF. For the CDR3, the DNA is TGTGCCAGCAGTGGGGGACAGGGGGCTAGTGAGCAGTACTTC.

This chain links TRBV4-1 with TRBJ2-6; TRBD1 agrees at 8 bases. This CDR3 has 20 amino acids. The J segment lost 0 bases and the V segment lost 4 bases, leaving 14 bases of the junction unmatched. CDR1 is MGHRA, CDR2 YSYEKL, per germline. The CDR3, as DNA: TGCGCCAGCAGCCGGACCCTAAACAGGGGGGCTCTCTCTGGGGCCAACGTCCTGACTTTC. Translated, it gives CASSRTLNRGALSGANVLTF.

The J gene is TRBJ2-1, the V gene TRBV14; D call uncertain. CDR1 SGHDN and CDR2 FVKESK come from the germline V gene. The CDR3 runs 13 residues. The germline V and J ends were trimmed by 0 bases and 9 bases, with 9 bases remaining between them. CDR3 nucleotide sequence: TGTGCCAGCAGCCAAGACTGGAACTCTGAGCAGTTCTTC. It translates to CASSQDWNSEQFF.

This chain connects TRBV6-6 to TRBJ1-2; no reliable D call. CDR1 MNHNY and CDR2 SVGAGI come from the germline V gene (reference sequence). The CDR3 totals 14 residues. V lost 6 bases and J 4 bases, leaving 15 bases between the germline ends. DNA of the CDR3: TGTGCCAGCAGCCGGTATACAGAAACCTATGGCTACACCTTC. Translated: CASSRYTETYGYTF.

The DNA of the CDR3 is TGTGCCAGCAGCTTAGGGGAGATGGATACGCAGTATTTT. It is translated as CASSLGEMDTQYF. The rearrangement links TRBV7-7 to TRBJ2-3, with D possibly being TRBD2 (5 bases). CDR3 length: 13 residues. Germline CDR1 and CDR2: SSHAT and FNYEAQ (reference sequence). Between the trimmed V and J ends, which lost 1 base and 6 bases, there was a span of 8 bases.

This chain links TRBV6-5 with TRBJ1-2; D possibly corresponds to TRBD1 (6 bases). CDR3 length: 13 residues. Germline assignment: CDR1 MNHEY and CDR2 SVGAGI. V lost 5 bases, J lost 4 bases, and 11 bases lay in between. The CDR3 is CASSQGQSYGYTF. The CDR3 DNA follows: TGTGCCAGCAGTCAAGGACAGAGCTATGGCTACACCTTC.

This sequence joins TRBV10-3 and TRBJ1-1; D call uncertain. CDR1 and CDR2 (germline): ENHRY, SYGVKD. Trimming cost V 2 bases and J 7 bases, with 11 bases left between them. This CDR3 region has 13 residues. CDR3 sequence: CAISERQEIEAFF. The CDR3 DNA reads as TGTGCCATCAGTGAGAGGCAGGAGATTGAAGCTTTCTTT.

The chain uses TRBV10-1 and TRBJ2-1; 8 bases align to TRBD1. With 5 bases clipped from V and 15 bases from J, the junction kept 6 bases outside the gene matches. Germline V gives CDR1 WNHNN, CDR2 SYGVQD (reference sequence). The CDR3 spans 11 residues. Here the CDR3 reads CASSTGGTPFF. The CDR3 DNA is TGCGCCAGCAGTACAGGGGGTACGCCGTTCTTC.

The chain couples TRBV15 to TRBJ1-2; TRBD1 agrees at 7 bases. J was trimmed by 5 bases and V by 0 bases; bases with no gene match: 6. This CDR3 comprises 15 residues. Germline CDR1 is LNHNV and CDR2 is YYDKDF (reference sequence). The chain's CDR3 is CATSRDRGQTYGYTF. The DNA of the CDR3 is TGTGCCACCAGCAGAGACCGGGGACAGACTTATGGCTACACCTTC.

The chain carries TRBV10-2 and TRBJ2-3; tentatively, D is TRBD2 (5 bases). The germline V and J ends were trimmed by 11 bases and 3 bases, with 12 bases remaining between them. The CDR3 contains 12 residues. CDR1 WSHSY and CDR2 SAAADI come from the germline V gene. The CDR3 here is CAGAAGTDTQYF. CDR3 nucleotides: TGCGCCGGAGCGGCCGGTACAGATACGCAGTATTTT.

This chain uses TRBV7-9 with TRBJ2-5; D possibly corresponds to TRBD1 (5 bases). CDR3 size: 15 residues. Deletions cut 0 bases from V and 5 bases from J, with 13 bases between. The germline V gene encodes CDR1 SEHNR and CDR2 FQNEAQ (reference sequence). CDR3 sequence reads: CASSLAAGIFETQYF. CDR3 in DNA: TGTGCCAGCAGCTTAGCGGCAGGGATTTTTGAGACCCAGTACTTC.

The chain uses TRBV9 and TRBJ2-3; 15 bases match TRBD2. Germline V gene sequence: CDR1 SGDLS, CDR2 YYNGEE. There are 17 residues in the CDR3. Unmatched junction bases numbered 6, after V lost 4 bases and J lost 3 bases. The CDR3 is CASSRGLAGGRTDTQYF. The CDR3 bases are TGTGCCAGCAGCAGGGGACTAGCGGGAGGACGAACAGATACGCAGTATTTT. Looking up the rest from reference TRBV9 and TRBJ2-3 gives the full variable domain: DSGVTQTPKHLITATGQRVTLRCSPRSGDLSVYWYQQSLDQGLQFLIQYYNGEERAKGNILERFSAQQFPDLHSELNLSSLELGDSALYFCASSRGLAGGRTDTQYFGPGTRLTVL.

This clone was seen once. The chain employs TRBV6-5 and TRBJ1-5, with 7 positions matching TRBD1. J was trimmed by 4 bases and V by 11 bases; bases with no gene match: 11. The CDR3 is 14 amino acids. Germline V gives CDR1 MNHEY, CDR2 SVGAGI. CDR3 nucleotides: TGTGCCGCTAGAGCAGGGGGAGGAAATCAGCCCCAGCATTTT. Translating it yields CAARAGGGNQPQHF.

This clone was counted only a few times. The J gene is TRBJ1-2, the V gene TRBV7-2; D gene uncertain. CDR1 SGHTA and CDR2 FQGNSA come from the germline V gene. There are 13 residues in the CDR3. The V end lost 6 bases, the J end lost 8 bases, and 16 bases lay between the germline ends. The chain's CDR3 is CASSPRAEGGYTF. The CDR3 coding sequence is TGTGCCAGCAGTCCCCGGGCGGAGGGAGGCTACACCTTC.

The gene calls are TRBV27 and TRBJ1-2; 7 positions match TRBD1. The CDR3 is made up of 13 amino acids. Germline CDR1 is MNHEY and CDR2 is SMNVEV (reference sequence). Trimming at V came to 5 bases and at J to 3 bases, leaving 3 bases not matched to a gene. CDR3 residues: CASSPDRDYGYTF. The DNA for the CDR3 is TGTGCCAGCAGTCCCGACAGGGACTATGGCTACACCTTC.

This clone was detected only once. This rearrangement joins TRBV5-4 to TRBJ2-7; 7 positions match TRBD2. The germline V gene encodes CDR1 SGHNT and CDR2 YYREEE (reference sequence). J was trimmed by 2 bases and V by 4 bases; bases with no gene match: 12. CDR3 size: 16 residues. CDR3 in amino acids: CASSPPTRRGAYEQYF. CDR3 bases: TGTGCCAGCAGCCCACCAACTCGCCGGGGGGCCTACGAGCAGTACTTC.

This clone has more than one count but fewer than ten. One junction end disagrees with the germline gene, perhaps due to a read error. The rearrangement uses TRBV4-1 and TRBJ1-2; D not certain. The germline CDR1 and CDR2 sequences are MGHRA and YSYEKL. The length of the CDR3 is 14 residues. The CDR3 bases are TGCGCCAGCAGCCAGCGCGTGGAGAACTCTGGCTACACCTTC. The encoded protein is CASSQRVENSGYTF.

The V and J genes are TRBV10-3 and TRBJ1-3, with a weak D call TRBD1 (5 bases). Trimming pared 8 bases from V and 2 bases from J, leaving 10 bases between. This CDR3 spans 13 amino acids. The V gene's germline CDR1 is ENHRY and CDR2 SYGVKD. CDR3 amino acids: CAISTEPGNTIYF. In nucleotides, the CDR3 is TGTGCCATCTCGACAGAACCTGGAAACACCATATATTTT.

The rearrangement joins TRBV10-2 to TRBJ2-7; 8 bases map to TRBD1. Germline assignment: CDR1 WSHSY and CDR2 SAAADI. The CDR3 spans 14 residues. V shed 6 bases, J shed 5 bases, and the junction held 9 bases outside the gene matches. Written as DNA, the CDR3 is TGCGCCAGCAGCCCAGGACAGGGTTACGACGAGCAGTACTTC. The encoded protein is CASSPGQGYDEQYF.

J is TRBJ2-3 and V is TRBV7-7, with 8 bases identical to TRBD2. CDR3 length: 13 amino acids. J was trimmed by 6 bases and V by 5 bases; bases with no gene match: 4. Germline CDR1 is SSHAT and CDR2 is FNYEAQ (reference sequence). CDR3 bases: TGTGCCAGCAGCCCCGGGGGGGCTGATACGCAGTATTTT. Amino acids: CASSPGGADTQYF.

CDR3 residues: CASSYKTPNTEAFF. For the CDR3, the DNA is TGTGCCAGCAGTTATAAGACCCCTAACACTGAAGCTTTCTTT. This chain links TRBV6-5 with TRBJ1-1; no definite D call. CDR1 is MNHEY, CDR2 SVGAGI, per germline. V shed 3 bases and J shed 2 bases, with 10 bases lying between them. The CDR3 consists of 14 residues.

The CDR3 DNA follows: TGTGCCAGCAAAAAGGGACAGGCCCGGGATACGCAGTATTTT. Amino acid sequence: CASKKGQARDTQYF. The V gene is TRBV28, the J gene TRBJ2-3, with 8 nucleotides matching TRBD1. The ends lost 7 bases at V and 6 bases at J; junction bases unmatched: 9. The V gene's germline CDR1 is MDHEN and CDR2 SYDVKM. CDR3 length equals 14 residues.

CDR3 loop: CASSLRSITGYTF. The CDR3 DNA reads as TGTGCCAGTAGTCTTCGTAGTATAACGGGCTACACCTTC. The chain links TRBV19 to TRBJ1-2, with no clear D. Germline loops: CDR1 LNHDA, CDR2 SQIVND (reference sequence). The CDR3 contains 13 residues. Trimming stripped 5 bases from V and 8 bases from J, with 15 bases between. The complete variable domain, with remaining parts taken from reference TRBV19 and TRBJ1-2, reads DGGITQSPKYLFRKEGQNVTLSCEQNLNHDAMYWYRQDPGQGLRLIYYSQIVNDFQKGDIAEGYSVSREKKESFPLTVTSAQKNPTAFYLCASSLRSITGYTFGSGTRLTVV.

This chain joins TRBV25-1 and TRBJ2-1; 8 bases are shared with TRBD2. The CDR3 spans 14 residues. V was clipped by 10 bases and J by 9 bases; unmatched bases: 14. Looked up from germline, CDR1 is MGHDK and CDR2 is SYGVNS. The CDR3 DNA reads as TGTGCCACTAGTCCGGCGGGGGGTCGGAGTGAGCAGTTCTTC. Encoded protein: CATSPAGGRSEQFF.

The chain links TRBV7-6 to TRBJ2-7; TRBD1 agrees at 10 bases. The CDR3 has 16 residues. Germline CDR1 SGHVS, CDR2 FNYEAQ. With 5 bases clipped from V and 5 bases from J, the junction kept 12 bases outside the gene matches. The CDR3 DNA reads TGTGCCAGCAGCCCCCAGTCCGGGACAGGGGCCCACGAGCAGTACTTC. Its protein product is CASSPQSGTGAHEQYF.

CDR3: CASSVSTSAPSPFF. The CDR3 DNA reads as TGTGCCAGCAGCGTGTCGACTAGCGCCCCTAGCCCGTTCTTC. The chain has TRBV9 and TRBJ2-1, with 8 bases lining up with TRBD2. The junction had 13 bases not matched to a gene; V was cut back by 2 bases and J by 15 bases. CDR1 SGDLS and CDR2 YYNGEE come from the germline V gene. The CDR3 covers 14 residues.

The gene calls are TRBV27 and TRBJ1-1, with 7 bases identical to TRBD1. The V gene end was trimmed by 6 bases and the J gene end by 7 bases; junction bases not matched to a gene: 5. Germline values: CDR1 MNHEY, CDR2 SMNVEV (reference sequence). The CDR3 length is 12 residues. This CDR3 is CASSPRTGEAFF. In DNA, the CDR3 is TGTGCCAGCAGCCCTCGGACAGGTGAAGCTTTCTTT.

This clone was detected once. DNA of the CDR3: TGTGCCAGCAGCTTCCGGGAGACCCAGTACTTC. Its translation is CASSFRETQYF. The chain joins TRBV11-2 to TRBJ2-5; D unclear. Germline loops: CDR1 SGHAT, CDR2 FQNNGV. This CDR3 contains 11 residues. V shed 3 bases and J shed 5 bases, with 4 bases lying between them.

The gene calls are TRBV7-2 and TRBJ2-2; no definite D call. Trimming took off 5 bases at V and 9 bases at J, with 7 bases between the two ends. Germline loops: CDR1 SGHTA, CDR2 FQGNSA. This CDR3 has 11 amino acids. The CDR3 sequence is CASSPRRELFF. The DNA for the CDR3 is TGTGCCAGCAGCCCTCGGAGGGAGCTGTTTTTT.

This chain connects TRBV28 to TRBJ1-1; the D is unclear. This CDR3 has 13 residues. V shed 4 bases and J shed 3 bases, with 9 bases lying between them. Germline CDR1 and CDR2: MDHEN and SYDVKM. The DNA of the CDR3 is TGTGCCAGCAGTTCTCCGGTTGACACTGAAGCTTTCTTT. This translates into CASSSPVDTEAFF.